The clone carrying this TCR beta chain was seen ten or more times. Its antigen is unidentified. This sample's TCRbeta library carried unique molecular identifier barcodes. TCRdb processed the PCR reads anew with MiXCR; each CDR3 protein has one entry. The sample records approximately 32,000 distinct CDR3 sequences, around 6% being singletons. The sample is drawn from a study of T-cell reconstitution after alpha-beta-depleted transplantation in children. Study results and limitations: About two months after transplant, alpha-beta T cells reportedly came from several hundred expanded graft clones.

The specimen was peripheral blood, collected 60 days after TCRalphabeta/CD19-depleted stem cell transplant. The sequence derives from a child less than two years old who had a stem cell transplant for acute myeloid leukemia, so the T cells may come from the graft donor.

The CDR3 DNA is TGCAGCGTTGAGCTTACAGTTTCCTACGAGCAGTACTTC. Translating gives CSVELTVSYEQYF. This sequence joins TRBV29-1 and TRBJ2-7; no reliable D call. The germline V and J ends were trimmed by 3 bases and 1 base, with 10 bases remaining between them. Germline V gene data show CDR1 as SQVTM and CDR2 as ANQGSEA. The CDR3 loop spans 13 amino acids.